The 26 T cell receptor beta chains presented below share a single source sample, sequenced in a study of T cell changes during pregnancy in multiple sclerosis. Data came from immunoSEQ multiplex PCR; TCRdb stores just in-frame clones and leaves some out. The sample contains about 48,000 clones, approximately 85% of which appear only once. Specimen: CD4+ T cells from peripheral blood mononuclear cells, collected in the second trimester of pregnancy. These receptors all stem from a female donor with multiple sclerosis, enrolled in a pregnancy study.

This rearrangement joins TRBV19 to TRBJ1-4, with unresolved D. The CDR3 is 13 residues long. Trimming left V 8 bases short and J 0 bases short, with 7 bases between. In germline, CDR1 is LNHDA, CDR2 SQIVND (reference sequence). This chain's CDR3 is CASSHTTNEKLFF. CDR3 coding DNA: TGTGCCAGTTCGCACACAACTAATGAAAAACTGTTTTTT.

J is TRBJ2-7 and V is TRBV18; a weak D match, TRBD2 (5 bases). V lost 1 base and J 5 bases, leaving 12 bases between the germline ends. The CDR3 consists of 14 residues. Germline V CDR1 and CDR2: KGHSH, LQKENI. The CDR3 DNA follows: TGTGCCAGCTCACCACAGGGAGCTATAGACGAGCAGTACTTC. It yields the protein CASSPQGAIDEQYF.

This clone was recorded only once. The gene calls are TRBV29-1 and TRBJ2-5; possible D gene TRBD2, 7 bases. There are 14 residues in the CDR3. With 5 bases removed from V and 5 bases from J, the gap between germline ends came to 18 bases. Germline V lookup: CDR1 SQVTM, CDR2 ANQGSEA. The CDR3 bases are TGCAGCGTTCCTTGGGGGGGGCTAGAGGAGACCCAGTACTTC. This encodes CSVPWGGLEETQYF.

This chain connects TRBV7-2 to TRBJ2-6; TRBD1 matches 8 bases. The ends lost 5 bases at V and 0 bases at J; junction bases unmatched: 12. The CDR3 runs to 19 residues. CDR1 and CDR2 (germline): SGHTA, FQGNSA. This CDR3 is CASSPGQGGTLSGANVLTF. CDR3 bases: TGTGCCAGCAGCCCCGGACAGGGAGGAACCCTCTCTGGGGCCAACGTCCTGACTTTC.

This CDR3 is CASSADQRGRNTGELFF. The CDR3 nucleotides are TGTGCCAGTAGTGCGGACCAGCGGGGGCGGAACACCGGGGAGCTGTTTTTT. The V and J genes are TRBV19 and TRBJ2-2; 8 nucleotides match TRBD2. Germline lookup yields CDR1 LNHDA and CDR2 SQIVND (reference sequence). This CDR3 is 17 amino acids long. V shed 5 bases, J shed 1 base, and the junction held 9 bases outside the gene matches.

This clone was seen only once. The chain combines TRBV4-3 with TRBJ1-3; possible D gene TRBD1, 5 bases. This CDR3 has 14 residues. CDR1 and CDR2 from the germline V gene are LGHNA and YSLEER. V lost 0 bases to trimming and J lost 4 bases, with 7 bases between them. CDR3 in DNA: TGCGCCAGCAGCCAAGATACAGGAGGAAACACCATATATTTT. It yields the protein CASSQDTGGNTIYF.

The chain couples TRBV4-1 to TRBJ2-2, with TRBD1 matching over 9 bases. This CDR3 region has 17 residues. With 2 bases clipped from V and 1 base from J, the junction kept 5 bases outside the gene matches. Germline lookup yields CDR1 MGHRA and CDR2 YSYEKL. CDR3 amino acids: CASSQFTGGENTGELFF. The CDR3 DNA sequence: TGCGCCAGCAGCCAATTTACAGGGGGCGAGAACACCGGGGAGCTGTTTTTT.

This chain links TRBV7-9 with TRBJ2-1; 7 nucleotides agree with TRBD1. The germline gives CDR1 SEHNR, CDR2 FQNEAQ (reference sequence). This CDR3 contains 16 residues. With 3 bases clipped from V and 1 base from J, the junction kept 6 bases outside the gene matches. The CDR3 here is CASSLRQGASYNEQFF. In DNA form, the CDR3 reads TGTGCCAGCAGCTTGAGACAGGGAGCATCCTACAATGAGCAGTTCTTC. Using reference TRBV7-9 and TRBJ2-1 for the parts outside the CDR3, the full variable domain is DTGVSQNPRHKITKRGQNVTFRCDPISEHNRLYWYRQTLGQGPEFLTYFQNEAQLEKSRLLSDRFSAERPKGSFSTLEIQRTEQGDSAMYLCASSLRQGASYNEQFFGPGTRLTVL.

This clone appeared a few times. V and J are TRBV28 and TRBJ1-5; the D is unclear. The germline gives CDR1 MDHEN, CDR2 SYDVKM. The length of the CDR3 is 14 residues. The ends were cut back, 8 bases at V and 2 bases at J, with 13 bases in the middle. The CDR3 here is CASSEAPGNQPQHF. CDR3 DNA: TGTGCCAGCTCGGAGGCACCCGGCAATCAGCCCCAGCATTTT.

This clone has only one observation. The chain couples TRBV9 to TRBJ1-2; 7 bases agree with TRBD1. The V segment lost 0 bases and the J segment 4 bases; nucleotides outside the gene matches: 6. CDR3 length: 15 amino acids. Germline CDR1 and CDR2: SGDLS and YYNGEE. The CDR3 is CASSVAETGFYGYTF. DNA for the CDR3: TGTGCCAGCAGCGTAGCGGAGACAGGGTTCTATGGCTACACCTTC.

The chain couples TRBV28 to TRBJ2-7; tentatively, D is TRBD2 (6 bases). CDR1 is MDHEN, CDR2 SYDVKM, per germline. V was trimmed by 7 bases and J by 0 bases, leaving 10 bases between them. CDR3 length: 13 residues. CDR3 DNA: TGTGCCAGCACCGGGACTGGCTCCTACGAGCAGTACTTC. This encodes CASTGTGSYEQYF.

This chain uses TRBV2 with TRBJ2-7; possible D gene TRBD2, 6 bases. The CDR3 contains 12 residues. V lost 10 bases and J lost 5, with 15 bases in between. Germline CDR1 SNHLY, CDR2 FYNNEI. The CDR3, as DNA: TGTGCCACCGCGGGACTTTTCCACGAGCAGTACTTC. Its translation is CATAGLFHEQYF.

CDR3 amino acids: CASSFGTGTGELFF. CDR3 bases: TGTGCCAGCAGTTTCGGGACAGGCACCGGGGAGCTGTTTTTT. The chain joins TRBV28 to TRBJ2-2, with TRBD1 identical over 8 bases. The CDR3 consists of 14 residues. The germline V gene encodes CDR1 MDHEN and CDR2 SYDVKM. J lost 4 bases, V lost 3 bases, and 1 base had no gene match.

The chain is built from TRBV7-2 and TRBJ1-5; unclear D gene. The germline CDR1 and CDR2 sequences are SGHTA and FQGNSA. The V gene lost 1 base and the J gene lost 7 bases, with 11 bases spanning the gap. This CDR3 is built from 14 residues. CDR3 sequence reads: CASSLGQDYQPQHF. The CDR3 bases are TGTGCCAGCAGCTTAGGGCAGGATTACCAGCCCCAGCATTTT.

The V gene is TRBV30, the J gene TRBJ2-3, with no clear D. From germline, CDR1 is GTSNPN and CDR2 SVGIG (reference sequence). The CDR3 covers 11 residues. V was shortened by 3 bases and J by 6 bases, with 7 bases between the two germline ends. The CDR3 nucleotides read TGTGCCTGGAGGGTGGAGGATACGCAGTATTTT. This sequence encodes CAWRVEDTQYF. Variable domain in full (rest from reference TRBV30 and TRBJ2-3): SQTIHQWPATLVQPVGSPLSLECTVEGTSNPNLYWYRQAAGRGLQLLFYSVGIGQISSEVPQNLSASRPQDRQFILSSKKLLLSDSGFYLCAWRVEDTQYFGPGTRLTVL.

The CDR3 DNA is TGTGCCAGCAGCTTAACCACGGGGGGAGGAGAGACCCAGTACTTC. Protein sequence: CASSLTTGGGETQYF. The genes are TRBV7-8 and TRBJ2-5, with TRBD2 matching 7 bases. Germline CDR1 SGHVS, CDR2 FQNEAQ. The CDR3 has 15 residues. With 2 bases clipped from V and 4 bases from J, the junction kept 7 bases outside the gene matches.

The chain links TRBV7-9 to TRBJ2-3; D is undetermined. The V end lost 6 bases, the J end lost 9 bases, and 16 bases lay between the germline ends. From germline, CDR1 is SEHNR and CDR2 FQNEAQ (reference sequence). There are 13 residues in the CDR3. The CDR3 sequence: CASSPSRVSTQYF. CDR3 coding DNA: TGTGCCAGCAGTCCAAGTCGGGTGAGCACGCAGTATTTT.

The chain recombines TRBV5-6 with TRBJ1-2; a possible D gene is TRBD1 (6 bases). This CDR3 region has 15 residues. Looked up from germline, CDR1 is SGHDT and CDR2 is YYEEEE. V gave up 4 bases and J gave up 4 bases, with 17 bases separating them. This chain's CDR3 is CASSDVGIGGYGYTF. DNA of the CDR3: TGTGCCAGCAGCGACGTAGGAATAGGGGGCTATGGCTACACCTTC.

The chain joins TRBV5-1 to TRBJ2-5, with 7 nucleotides matching TRBD2. Germline-derived CDR1 and CDR2 are SGHRS and YFSETQ. With V trimmed by 7 bases and J by 4 bases, 10 bases remained unmatched. The CDR3 runs 14 residues. The chain's CDR3 is CASRWGGSGETQYF. CDR3 nucleotides: TGCGCCAGCCGATGGGGGGGGAGCGGAGAGACCCAGTACTTC.

The CDR3 here is CASSLGGGVGTINQPQHF. CDR3 bases: TGTGCCAGCAGCTTGGGAGGGGGCGTTGGTACCATCAATCAGCCCCAGCATTTT. V is TRBV5-6 and J is TRBJ1-5, with TRBD1 matching 7 bases. Germline V CDR1 and CDR2: SGHDT, YYEEEE. There are 18 residues in the CDR3. Germline trimming cut 0 bases from V and 3 bases from J; bases unmatched to any gene: 12.

The CDR3, as DNA: TGTGCCACCCGCCTCACGTGGGAGGGAATATATAATGAAAAACTGTTTTTT. Translation: CATRLTWEGIYNEKLFF. The chain carries TRBV25-1 and TRBJ1-4, with D unclear. Between the trimmed V and J ends, which lost 10 bases and 4 bases, there was a span of 25 bases. The CDR3 totals 17 residues. CDR1 MGHDK and CDR2 SYGVNS come from the germline V gene.

This clone was picked up one time. The rearrangement joins TRBV4-1 to TRBJ2-4; D unclear. CDR1 MGHRA and CDR2 YSYEKL come from the germline V gene. V lost 4 bases and J lost 0, with 13 bases in between. The CDR3 runs to 16 residues. The CDR3 here is CASSPGPRGAKNIQYF. Written as DNA, the CDR3 is TGCGCCAGCAGCCCCGGCCCCAGAGGAGCCAAAAACATTCAGTACTTC.

This chain connects TRBV19 to TRBJ2-7, with D tentatively TRBD2 (5 bases). Germline CDR1 and CDR2: LNHDA and SQIVND (reference sequence). This CDR3 comprises 15 residues. The V end was cut by 8 bases, the J end by 5 bases, with 22 bases between. CDR3: CASGPETPGRDEQYF. CDR3 nucleotides: TGTGCCAGTGGACCCGAGACACCGGGAAGGGACGAGCAGTACTTC.

The chain has TRBV5-6 and TRBJ1-4; 9 bases match TRBD1. Per germline, CDR1 SGHDT and CDR2 YYEEEE. The CDR3 is made up of 13 amino acids. Germline trimming cut 4 bases from V and 8 bases from J; bases unmatched to any gene: 3. In DNA, the CDR3 is TGTGCCAGCAGCAACGACAGGGGGGAAAAACTGTTTTTT. This encodes CASSNDRGEKLFF.

The chain employs TRBV19 and TRBJ1-5; D perhaps matches TRBD1 (5 bases). This CDR3 is 13 amino acids long. Trimming took 4 bases from V and 12 from J, leaving 16 bases between them. Per germline, CDR1 LNHDA and CDR2 SQIVND (reference sequence). CDR3 DNA: TGTGCCAGTAGTAGTTGGGGCATCAACGACCAGCATTTT. This translates into CASSSWGINDQHF. Looking up the rest from reference TRBV19 and TRBJ1-5 gives the full variable domain: DGGITQSPKYLFRKEGQNVTLSCEQNLNHDAMYWYRQDPGQGLRLIYYSQIVNDFQKGDIAEGYSVSREKKESFPLTVTSAQKNPTAFYLCASSSWGINDQHFGDGTRLSIL.

The rearrangement uses TRBV7-9 and TRBJ1-2, with D possibly TRBD1 on 5 matching bases. This CDR3 spans 16 amino acids. Germline-derived CDR1 and CDR2 are SEHNR and FQNEAQ (reference sequence). The V end was cut by 4 bases, the J end by 8 bases, with 23 bases between. CDR3 DNA sequence: TGTGCCAGCAGCTCGTATACGGCAGGGCGGACCTGGGGCTACACCTTC. Translation gives CASSSYTAGRTWGYTF.